This T cell receptor beta chain stems from a study of T cell responses to AZD1222 COVID-19 vaccine. Clones were sequenced by immunoSEQ multiplex PCR, and TCRdb holds only the in-frame ones, with some missing. The sample shows under 150,000 clones, roughly 85% of them seen only once. General study points: CD4 TCRs associated with vaccination spanned spike, dominating at 160-218 and 743-854. A mostly white British donor set with more females was recruited, and clonal diversity was possibly underestimated. Increases in Spike-specific TCR breadth and depth were seen after two AZD1222 doses.

A remark on this clone: The antigen is undetermined.

This receptor was obtained from an adult in good health. The material sequenced was peripheral blood, taken on day 0 of MenACWY control vaccination.

DNA of the CDR3: TGTGCCAGCAGAGGGAGGATTTGGACAGATACGCAGTATTTT. Translated, it gives CASRGRIWTDTQYF. This sequence joins TRBV2 and TRBJ2-3, with D perhaps TRBD2 (6 bases). The V and J ends lost 6 bases and 3 bases respectively, with 13 bases between them. The germline V gene encodes CDR1 SNHLY and CDR2 FYNNEI. The CDR3 length is 14 residues.